This T cell receptor (beta chain) was sequenced for a study of CD8 T cells in Susac syndrome. This clonotype was found once. This CDR3 spans 13 amino acids. CDR1 SGHVS and CDR2 FNYEAQ come from the germline V gene. The J segment lost 4 bases and the V segment lost 3 bases, leaving 2 bases of the junction unmatched. After extraction with the RNeasy kit, about 0.45 to 1 ug of the RNA was reverse transcribed using random hexamers. TCRdb re-derived calls from the immunoSEQ multiplex PCR reads in MiXCR, one entry per CDR3 protein. The sample has tens of thousands of distinct CDR3 sequences; roughly 93% are singletons. TEMRA cells were enriched by FACS, while CD8+ and CD4+ T cells were obtained through a negative isolation that was performed magnetically.

V usage is TRBV7-6 and J usage is TRBJ2-5; 7 bases agree with TRBD2. Sequencing was performed on CD8+ T cells from PBMCs. This clonotype was sampled from a human donor in good health. The CDR3 loop reads CASSFSGGETQYF. DNA for the CDR3: TGTGCCAGCAGCTTCTCGGGGGGAGAGACCCAGTACTTC.